The rows below give T cell receptor beta chains drawn from one sample of a study of CD8 T cells in Susac syndrome. In TCRdb, the immunoSEQ multiplex PCR reads were re-called with MiXCR into one record per CDR3 protein. The data contain tens of thousands of distinct CDR3 sequences, approximately 96% of them seen just once; the ten biggest clones take up about 0.68%. Sequenced: CD8+ T cells from PBMCs. The receptors originated from a human donor with Susac syndrome. Each CDR3 is given with its conserved first and last residue. Fields, in order: V gene, clone size, J gene, D gene, CDR3 protein, CDR3 DNA. D genes are given only for firm matches. Size is stated for part of the rows, as once, few or many counts, or as a class when the clone is expanded.

v_call: TRBV2
clone_size: NA
j_call: TRBJ2-5
d_call: TRBD1
cdr3_aa: CASRDRANAETQYF
cdr3_nt: TGTGCCAGCAGAGACAGGGCAAACGCAGAGACCCAGTACTTC

v_call: TRBV20-1
clone_size: NA
j_call: TRBJ2-5
d_call: NA
cdr3_aa: CSARSGETQYF
cdr3_nt: TGCAGTGCACGGTCCGGAGAGACCCAGTACTTC

v_call: TRBV4-1
clone_size: NA
j_call: TRBJ2-5
d_call: NA
cdr3_aa: CASSQVGSGETQYF
cdr3_nt: TGCGCCAGCAGCCAAGTCGGGAGTGGAGAGACCCAGTACTTC

v_call: TRBV12-3/TRBV12-4
clone_size: NA
j_call: TRBJ2-1
d_call: NA
cdr3_aa: CASSPQGLPTPYNEQFF
cdr3_nt: TGTGCCAGCAGTCCCCAGGGCCTTCCAACGCCATACAATGAGCAGTTCTTC

v_call: TRBV20-1
clone_size: once
j_call: TRBJ1-5
d_call: NA
cdr3_aa: CSAIRAGHQPQHF
cdr3_nt: TGCAGTGCTATTCGGGCAGGGCATCAGCCCCAGCATTTT

v_call: TRBV28
clone_size: NA
j_call: TRBJ2-1
d_call: NA
cdr3_aa: CASSSPYSANGPSYNEQFF
cdr3_nt: TGTGCCAGCAGTTCACCCTATAGCGCCAACGGGCCATCATACAATGAGCAGTTCTTC

v_call: TRBV28
clone_size: NA
j_call: TRBJ1-6
d_call: NA
cdr3_aa: CASSEKNSPLHF
cdr3_nt: TGTGCCAGCAGTGAGAAGAATTCACCCCTCCACTTT

v_call: TRBV20-1
clone_size: NA
j_call: TRBJ1-6
d_call: NA
cdr3_aa: CSPQPGRFGNSPLHF
cdr3_nt: TGCAGTCCGCAACCCGGGCGGTTCGGAAATTCACCCCTCCACTTT

v_call: TRBV29-1
clone_size: NA
j_call: TRBJ1-2
d_call: NA
cdr3_aa: CSVDSQGALYGYTF
cdr3_nt: TGCAGCGTTGATTCGCAGGGTGCCCTCTATGGCTACACCTTC

v_call: TRBV30
clone_size: NA
j_call: TRBJ1-2
d_call: NA
cdr3_aa: CAWTGNYGYTF
cdr3_nt: TGTGCCTGGACAGGCAACTATGGCTACACCTTC

v_call: TRBV10-2
clone_size: NA
j_call: TRBJ2-6
d_call: NA
cdr3_aa: CASSPVKTGANVLTF
cdr3_nt: TGCGCCAGCAGTCCCGTCAAGACTGGGGCCAACGTCCTGACTTTC

v_call: TRBV11-2
clone_size: NA
j_call: TRBJ2-1
d_call: NA
cdr3_aa: CASSLGGPRNEQFF
cdr3_nt: TGTGCCAGCAGCTTAGGGGGGCCAAGGAATGAGCAGTTCTTC

v_call: TRBV2
clone_size: NA
j_call: TRBJ1-2
d_call: TRBD1
cdr3_aa: CASRTGVDGYTF
cdr3_nt: TGTGCCAGTAGGACAGGAGTGGACGGCTACACCTTC

v_call: TRBV5-4
clone_size: NA
j_call: TRBJ2-7
d_call: NA
cdr3_aa: CASSSADLYEQYF
cdr3_nt: TGTGCCAGCAGCTCCGCGGACCTCTACGAGCAGTACTTC

v_call: TRBV30
clone_size: NA
j_call: TRBJ2-6
d_call: NA
cdr3_aa: CAWSPTTGANVLTF
cdr3_nt: TGTGCCTGGAGCCCAACCACTGGGGCCAACGTCCTGACTTTC

v_call: TRBV11-2
clone_size: NA
j_call: TRBJ1-4
d_call: NA
cdr3_aa: CASSGTQSRNEKLFF
cdr3_nt: TGTGCCAGCAGCGGGACACAAAGTCGGAATGAAAAACTGTTTTTT

v_call: TRBV3-1
clone_size: once
j_call: TRBJ1-1
d_call: NA
cdr3_aa: CASSQDGGHALNTEAFF
cdr3_nt: TGTGCCAGCAGCCAAGATGGCGGACACGCGTTGAACACTGAAGCTTTCTTT

v_call: TRBV30
clone_size: once
j_call: TRBJ1-5
d_call: NA
cdr3_aa: CAWSPGTTHQPQHF
cdr3_nt: TGTGCCTGGAGCCCCGGGACGACCCATCAGCCCCAGCATTTT

v_call: TRBV30
clone_size: NA
j_call: TRBJ2-3
d_call: TRBD1
cdr3_aa: CAWNRQGRRGTDTQYF
cdr3_nt: TGTGCCTGGAATCGACAGGGTCGAAGGGGCACAGATACGCAGTATTTT

v_call: TRBV30
clone_size: NA
j_call: TRBJ1-4
d_call: NA
cdr3_aa: CAWSVQEKLFF
cdr3_nt: TGTGCCTGGAGTGTACAGGAAAAACTGTTTTTT

v_call: TRBV7-6
clone_size: NA
j_call: TRBJ1-1
d_call: NA
cdr3_aa: CASSTQMNTEAFF
cdr3_nt: TGTGCCAGCAGCACTCAAATGAACACTGAAGCTTTCTTT

v_call: TRBV15
clone_size: NA
j_call: TRBJ1-2
d_call: NA
cdr3_aa: CATSRDKVGREHGYTF
cdr3_nt: TGTGCCACCAGCAGAGATAAGGTGGGACGGGAACATGGCTACACCTTC

v_call: TRBV11-1
clone_size: NA
j_call: TRBJ2-6
d_call: NA
cdr3_aa: CASSLRVARPGHYSGANVLTF
cdr3_nt: TGTGCCAGCAGCTTAAGGGTGGCGAGACCGGGACATTACTCTGGGGCCAACGTCCTGACTTTC

v_call: TRBV27
clone_size: NA
j_call: TRBJ1-5
d_call: NA
cdr3_aa: CASSPRAGVEPQHF
cdr3_nt: TGTGCCAGCAGTCCCAGGGCTGGGGTCGAGCCCCAGCATTTT

v_call: TRBV19
clone_size: NA
j_call: TRBJ2-3
d_call: TRBD2
cdr3_aa: CASSRLSGVSDTQYF
cdr3_nt: TGTGCCAGTAGTCGGCTGAGCGGGGTCTCGGATACGCAGTATTTT

v_call: TRBV4-1
clone_size: NA
j_call: TRBJ2-7
d_call: TRBD1
cdr3_aa: CASSQLRRTGEDEQYF
cdr3_nt: TGCGCCAGCAGCCAACTAAGAAGGACAGGTGAGGACGAGCAGTACTTC